This T cell receptor beta chain was obtained from a study of T cell responses to AZD1222 COVID-19 vaccine (dated by TCRdb to the early 2020s). As for the study more broadly: Because spike-specific TCR depth and breadth did not differ between the two schedules, AZD1222 recipients who got a second dose at roughly 4 weeks were pooled with those who got a second dose at roughly 12 weeks. Trial participants were enrolled by age into subgroups of 18-55, 56-69 and 70-plus years, and around 140, 26 and 57 TCR-sequenced participants, respectively, were included in these subgroups. A total of just over 230 trial participants underwent TCR sequencing, of whom 200 to 220 had received two doses of AZD1222 and roughly 26 had received two doses of the MenACWY control vaccine.

The CDR3 regions of human TCRbeta chains were subjected to immunosequencing. In the source study's methods: TCRs in the repertoires were matched against a reference library of SARS-CoV-2-specific TCRs that had been generated with the MIRA antigen-specificity platform. Breadth was defined as the fraction of unique TCRs that were SARS-CoV-2-associated, and depth was defined as the fraction of total T cells that were SARS-CoV-2-associated. Using the MIRA data, each spike-specific TCR was mapped to the spike region that the TCR reacts to and placed in a CD4 or CD8 class. Log10-transformed breadth and depth values were compared by one-way ANOVA with Sidak's multiple comparisons tests. Held by TCRdb, this immuneACCESS table contains in-frame sequences only and omits some clones. Under half of the omission traces to an unresolved V gene where checked; the cause of the rest is unknown. V, J and clone size derive from that table, while D and trimming were established from the DNA sequence. This sample gives about 130,000 clones in total; 80% to 95% of them show up just once. More than 3.5% of the sample belongs to the ten largest clones.

This clone occurred many times. The antigen it binds to is not known. One base away there is no much larger clone; base qualities are not given. General conclusions and limits of the study: Vaccine-associated CD4 TCRs spanned the whole spike protein, with dominant responses in regions 160-218 and 743-854. After two AZD1222 doses, both the breadth and the depth of spike-specific TCRs were significantly higher than at day 0 and than in MenACWY recipients. The 56-69-year group was small, and its depth increase did not reach significance, likely because of low power. Only five or six AZD1222 recipients were SARS-CoV-2 seropositive at baseline, limiting conclusions about previously exposed vaccinees. Because no day 14 peak-response samples were available, repertoires were characterized only after the peak T cell response. Participants were mostly white British, with more females than males. The authors suggested clonal diversity may have been underestimated. Epitopes outside the regions mutated in the B.1.351 and B.1.1.7 variants were reportedly recognized by nearly half of the unique spike-specific TCRs.

According to the study, the label for this sample's time point signals: baseline before first vaccination. Vaccinee samples were obtained from the UK trials COV001 and COV002, which included a single-blind randomized controlled phase 2/3 trial of AZD1222 (ChAdOx1 nCoV-19) in healthy adults. For TCRbeta chain sequencing, PBMC samples from trial participants were taken at day 0 and at day 28 after the second dose. This specimen was peripheral blood, taken on day 0 of AZD1222 vaccination. This TCR was recovered from an adult in good health.

The CDR3 protein is CASSQEAGFTEAFF. In nucleotides, the sequence is TGTGCCAGCAGCCAAGAGGCAGGGTTCACTGAAGCTTTCTTT. This sequence uses TRBV3-1 (or the pseudogene TRBV3-2) and TRBJ1-1; a weak D assignment points to TRBD1 (5 bases agree). CDR1 and CDR2 (LGHDT, YNNKEL) derive from the germline V gene (reference sequence). At the junction V is shortened by 0 bases and J by 4 bases, with 9 bases in between. From its cysteine to its phenylalanine, the CDR3 spans 14 amino acids. The kept DNA is CDR3 alone, 42 bases in frame from the first base.